The 26 T cell receptor beta chains presented below share a single source sample, sequenced in a study of cytomegalovirus exposure and HLA in healthy donors. The PCR made use of 60 Vbeta and 13 Jbeta primers. TCRdb's table, derived via immunoSEQ multiplex PCR, lists solely in-frame clones and lacks some. The sample consists of roughly 120,000 clones, 70% to 90% of them appearing once. Sequenced input: PBMCs. These receptors were obtained from a man aged 35 to 55 in good health and CMV-seronegative.

This clone turned up a few times. The chain joins TRBV5-6 to TRBJ1-4; TRBD1 agrees at 7 bases. J lost 6 bases, V lost 1 base, and 3 bases had no gene match. Per germline, CDR1 SGHDT and CDR2 YYEEEE. The CDR3 consists of 14 residues. CDR3 in amino acids: CASSLTGADEKLFF. The CDR3 DNA follows: TGTGCCAGCAGCTTGACAGGGGCGGATGAAAAACTGTTTTTT.

The chain combines TRBV5-4 with TRBJ2-7, with D tentatively TRBD1 (7 bases). Trimming cost V 4 bases and J 5 bases, with 22 bases left between them. The CDR3 consists of 16 residues. Germline assignment: CDR1 SGHNT and CDR2 YYREEE (reference sequence). The CDR3 DNA follows: TGTGCCAGCAGCCCCCTTCAGGGGGGCGCGTTCCACGAGCAGTACTTC. Amino acid sequence: CASSPLQGGAFHEQYF.

The V gene is TRBV28, the J gene TRBJ1-2; 9 positions agree with TRBD1. This CDR3 contains 12 residues. V trimming: 5 bases; J trimming: 12 bases; junction bases outside the gene matches: 7. Germline V gene data show CDR1 as MDHEN and CDR2 as SYDVKM. CDR3 in amino acids: CASSPWDRAHTF. CDR3 sequence (DNA): TGTGCCAGCAGTCCCTGGGACAGGGCCCACACCTTC.

This chain links TRBV27 with TRBJ2-7; D uncertain. The CDR3 consists of 12 residues. CDR1 and CDR2 (germline): MNHEY, SMNVEV (reference sequence). Trimming took 3 bases from V and 1 from J, leaving 4 bases between them. The DNA for the CDR3 is TGTGCCAGCAGTTTTAAATCCTACGAGCAGTACTTC. This gives the protein CASSFKSYEQYF.

The chain combines TRBV7-2 with TRBJ2-7; 10 bases line up with TRBD1. This CDR3 has 14 residues. CDR1 SGHTA and CDR2 FQGNSA come from the germline V gene. Losses at the gene ends were 7 bases for V and 1 base for J; bases not matched to a gene: 4. DNA of the CDR3: TGTGCCAGCAAGAGACAGGGGGCTTCCTACGAGCAGTACTTC. This translates into CASKRQGASYEQYF.

The J gene is TRBJ2-7, the V gene TRBV21-1; TRBD1, the table's D call, was not compared with the DNA. TRBV21-1 is reported as a pseudogene. The CDR3 contains 18 residues. The CDR3 region is CASSRENNRDRDVYEQYF. In DNA form, the CDR3 reads TGTGCCAGCAGCAGAGAGAACAACCGGGACAGGGATGTCTACGAGCAGTACTTC.

The chain employs TRBV6-1 and TRBJ2-7; TRBD2 agrees at 11 bases. With V trimmed by 2 bases and J by 6 bases, 6 bases remained unmatched. The CDR3 is 15 amino acids. The germline V gene has CDR1 MNHNS and CDR2 SASEGT. The CDR3 region has the DNA TGTGCCAGCAGTGAATTAGCGGGGGGGCCGGGCGAGCAGTACTTC. This codes for CASSELAGGPGEQYF.

This chain joins TRBV11-1 and TRBJ1-6; the match to TRBD1 covers 8 bases. Germline values: CDR1 SGHAT, CDR2 FQDESV (reference sequence). After removal of 1 base from V and 9 bases from J, the junction contained 5 bases not matched to a gene. There are 15 residues in the CDR3. CDR3 loop: CASSLDAGGFSPLHF. The CDR3 nucleotides read TGTGCCAGCAGCTTAGATGCAGGGGGCTTTTCACCCCTCCACTTT.

The chain employs TRBV5-1 and TRBJ2-7; D ambiguous. This CDR3 spans 13 amino acids. The germline V gene has CDR1 SGHRS and CDR2 YFSETQ. The ends were cut back, 1 base at V and 3 bases at J, with 8 bases in the middle. The CDR3 loop is CASSLWAGYEQYF. CDR3 nucleotide sequence: TGCGCCAGCAGCTTGTGGGCAGGCTACGAGCAGTACTTC.

This chain joins TRBV6-1 and TRBJ1-1; 9 nucleotides line up with TRBD1. With V trimmed by 4 bases and J by 1 base, 10 bases remained unmatched. The V gene's germline CDR1 is MNHNS and CDR2 SASEGT. This CDR3 is built from 17 residues. CDR3 sequence reads: CASSVRTGALGNTEAFF. The DNA of the CDR3 is TGTGCCAGCAGTGTCCGGACAGGGGCCTTGGGGAACACTGAAGCTTTCTTT.

V and J are TRBV2 and TRBJ2-3; TRBD1 aligns across 10 bases. With 5 bases clipped from V and 0 bases from J, the junction kept 14 bases outside the gene matches. Germline V lookup: CDR1 SNHLY, CDR2 FYNNEI. CDR3 length: 19 amino acids. The CDR3 sequence: CASSREGDRGFTSTDTQYF. CDR3 coding DNA: TGTGCCAGCAGTCGCGAGGGGGACAGGGGTTTCACTAGCACAGATACGCAGTATTTT.

CDR3 in DNA: TGTGCCAGCAGTATCCCGGACAGGAGAAATCAGCCCCAGCATTTT. Its translation: CASSIPDRRNQPQHF. The chain combines TRBV28 with TRBJ1-5; 7 bases agree with TRBD1. The CDR3 sequence is 15 residues long. Germline V lookup: CDR1 MDHEN, CDR2 SYDVKM. V lost 5 bases and J lost 4; bases outside the gene matches: 8.

This chain uses TRBV7-2 with TRBJ2-5, with D unresolved. The CDR3 totals 12 residues. The germline CDR1 and CDR2 sequences are SGHTA and FQGNSA. The V end lost 4 bases, the J end lost 7 bases, and 10 bases lay between the germline ends. CDR3 in amino acids: CASSYDVGTQYF. In DNA, the CDR3 is TGTGCCAGCAGCTATGATGTCGGGACCCAGTACTTC.

The chain joins TRBV6-6 to TRBJ1-2, with D maybe TRBD1 (6 bases). The CDR3 is 14 residues long. CDR1 MNHNY and CDR2 SVGAGI come from the germline V gene (reference sequence). Trimming removed 7 bases from V and 4 bases from J, with 16 bases in between. Here the CDR3 DNA reads TGTGCCAGCACTCAAGCGGGGGCAGGCTATGGCTACACCTTC. Translating gives CASTQAGAGYGYTF.

The table lists this clone with a count of one. The chain combines TRBV28 with TRBJ1-5; D is possibly TRBD1 (6 bases). The germline V and J ends were trimmed by 5 bases and 3 bases, with 14 bases remaining between them. The CDR3 length is 15 residues. Germline-derived CDR1 and CDR2 are MDHEN and SYDVKM. Here the CDR3 reads CASSIGGHLNQPQHF. In nucleotides, the CDR3 is TGTGCCAGCAGTATTGGGGGCCACCTCAATCAGCCCCAGCATTTT.

The genes are TRBV7-9 and TRBJ1-1; weak D call: TRBD1 (5 bases). Per the germline V gene, CDR1 is SEHNR and CDR2 is FQNEAQ (reference sequence). V lost 5 bases to trimming and J lost 1 base, with 11 bases between them. CDR3 length: 14 residues. The CDR3: CASSPDSSNTEAFF. For the CDR3, the DNA is TGTGCCAGCAGCCCAGACAGTTCGAACACTGAAGCTTTCTTT.

This clone showed up just a few times. The chain joins TRBV6-1 to TRBJ1-1, with 8 bases identical to TRBD1. The CDR3 is 13 amino acids. Losses at the gene ends were 5 bases for V and 7 bases for J; bases not matched to a gene: 6. The germline CDR1 and CDR2 sequences are MNHNS and SASEGT. The CDR3 region is CASSNTGGGEAFF. CDR3 DNA: TGTGCCAGCAGTAACACAGGGGGGGGTGAAGCTTTCTTT.

The chain uses TRBV7-9 and TRBJ2-1, with 7 bases fitting TRBD1. The CDR3 totals 15 residues. CDR1 is SEHNR, CDR2 FQNEAQ, per germline (reference sequence). V shed 5 bases and J 2 bases; nucleotides not matched to a gene: 6. The CDR3 is CASSPWTGTYNEQFF. CDR3 DNA: TGTGCCAGCAGCCCGTGGACAGGAACCTACAATGAGCAGTTCTTC.

This clone was detected only a few times. The V gene is TRBV29-1, the J gene TRBJ1-1; the D is unclear. This CDR3 contains 13 residues. V was shortened by 7 bases and J by 1 base, with 13 bases between the two germline ends. Germline V CDR1 and CDR2: SQVTM, ANQGSEA. CDR3 nucleotides: TGCAGCGCTCTCGGGGTAGAGAACACTGAAGCTTTCTTT. Encoded protein: CSALGVENTEAFF.

J is TRBJ1-1 and V is TRBV6-6; 8 bases match TRBD1. The CDR3 consists of 13 residues. The V and J ends lost 4 bases and 4 bases, in that order; junction bases with no gene match: 2. Germline V lookup: CDR1 MNHNY, CDR2 SVGAGI (reference sequence). The DNA for the CDR3 is TGTGCCAGCAGTTCCACAGGGGGCACTGAAGCTTTCTTT. Translating it yields CASSSTGGTEAFF.

A word on this clone: The identical CDR3 is also encoded by other nucleotide sequences in the sample. The genes are TRBV30 and TRBJ2-5, with 7 bases matching TRBD2. The CDR3 spans 14 residues. Germline CDR1 reads GTSNPN; CDR2 reads SVGIG (reference sequence). Trimming removed 3 bases from V and 4 bases from J; junction bases left unmatched: 8. This CDR3 reads CAWRLGGGGETQYF. CDR3 coding DNA: TGTGCCTGGAGGTTGGGTGGGGGGGGAGAGACCCAGTACTTC.

This chain uses TRBV27 with TRBJ1-2; 10 bases line up with TRBD1. This CDR3 contains 18 residues. The germline CDR1 and CDR2 sequences are MNHEY and SMNVEV (reference sequence). Trimming took 6 bases from V and 7 from J; bases not matched to a gene: 20. The CDR3 DNA reads as TGTGCCAGCAGCCCATCGCCTACGGGACAGGGGTCTCACAGTGGCTACACCTTC. Its protein product is CASSPSPTGQGSHSGYTF.

The J gene is TRBJ1-2, the V gene TRBV10-3; the D gene is possibly TRBD1 (6 bases). Germline CDR1 is ENHRY and CDR2 is SYGVKD. The CDR3 spans 14 residues. V was cut by 6 bases and J by 7 bases, with 18 bases left in between. CDR3 protein: CAIRDTGQPTGYTF. DNA of the CDR3: TGTGCCATCAGGGATACGGGACAACCTACTGGCTACACCTTC.

Only one count was recorded for this clone. This chain links TRBV13 with TRBJ2-3; perhaps TRBD1 as D (5 bases). The germline V gene encodes CDR1 PRHDT and CDR2 FYEKMQ (reference sequence). This CDR3 is 13 amino acids long. V shed 5 bases and J shed 6 bases, with 12 bases lying between them. CDR3 nucleotide sequence: TGTGCCAGCAGCAACCTCAGGGCCGATACGCAGTATTTT. As protein: CASSNLRADTQYF. Based on the CDR3 plus reference TRBV13 and TRBJ2-3, the full variable domain is AAGVIQSPRHLIKEKRETATLKCYPIPRHDTVYWYQQGPGQDPQFLISFYEKMQSDKGSIPDRFSAQQFSDYHSELNMSSLELGDSALYFCASSNLRADTQYFGPGTRLTVL.

This clone was detected once. V and J are TRBV7-9 and TRBJ2-5; the match to TRBD1 covers 9 bases. The V and J ends lost 5 bases and 3 bases, in that order; junction bases with no gene match: 7. In germline, CDR1 is SEHNR, CDR2 FQNEAQ (reference sequence). This CDR3 region has 15 residues. The CDR3 here is CASSQGQGGEETQYF. CDR3 DNA: TGTGCCAGCAGCCAGGGACAGGGAGGAGAAGAGACCCAGTACTTC.

The chain carries TRBV30 and TRBJ1-6, with D possibly matching TRBD1 (5 bases). CDR3 length: 14 amino acids. From germline, CDR1 is GTSNPN and CDR2 SVGIG (reference sequence). Trimming removed 0 bases from V and 5 bases from J, with 8 bases in between. The CDR3 bases are TGTGCCTGGAGTGTTTCAGGGAATAATTCACCCCTCCACTTT. This translates into CAWSVSGNNSPLHF.